The next 15 T cell receptor beta chains were all read from a single sample in a study of T cells in Graves' hyperthyroidism and ophthalmopathy. Amplification of TCR beta CDR3 regions was performed using RNA transcripts as template. HTBI primers were employed in a first-round RT-PCR of the TCR CDR3. TCRdb called the multiplex PCR reads again in MiXCR, with one record for every CDR3 protein. The sample holds under 350,000 distinct CDR3 sequences, roughly 15% seen once. Sequencing was performed on blood. These receptors all stem from a woman aged 35 to 49 with Graves' ophthalmopathy.

This clonotype has a count of ten or more. The chain combines TRBV12-3 or TRBV12-4 with TRBJ1-5; the match to TRBD1 covers 7 bases. CDR3 length: 13 residues. Trimming cost V 4 bases and J 9 bases; bases outside gene matches: 6. CDR3 protein: CASSYDRVGPQHF. In DNA form, the CDR3 reads TGTGCCAGCAGTTACGACAGGGTAGGGCCCCAGCATTTT.

This chain links TRBV7-2 with TRBJ2-7, with TRBD2 matching over 11 bases. The trim removed 5 bases at V and 4 bases at J, leaving 16 bases unmatched. CDR3 length: 18 amino acids. Germline V gene lookup returns CDR1 SGHTA and CDR2 FQGNSA. This CDR3 reads CASSKRLGSGGAGYEQYF. The CDR3 DNA sequence: TGTGCCAGCAGCAAACGGTTGGGTAGCGGGGGGGCCGGGTACGAGCAGTACTTC.

Ten or more counts support this clonotype. The CDR3 sequence: CASSLVGVSNEQFF. The CDR3 DNA is TGTGCCAGCAGCTTGGTCGGGGTCAGCAATGAGCAGTTCTTC. The chain carries TRBV5-6 and TRBJ2-1; tentative D call: TRBD2 (5 bases). V lost 0 bases to trimming and J lost 6 bases, with 10 bases between them. This CDR3 comprises 14 residues. The V gene's germline CDR1 is SGHDT and CDR2 YYEEEE.

This clonotype was seen many times. The chain is built from TRBV20-1 and TRBJ1-2, with D unresolved. Germline V lookup: CDR1 DFQATT, CDR2 SNEGSKA (reference sequence). Trimming left V 1 base short and J 4 bases short, with 13 bases between. CDR3 length equals 14 residues. The CDR3 bases are TGCAGTGCTAGAGTTACGGACTGGGGCTATGGCTACACCTTC. It codes for CSARVTDWGYGYTF.

This clonotype has just a few counts. This may be a read error: a much more frequent sequence differs by one nucleotide. The gene calls are TRBV2 and TRBJ2-1; the match to TRBD2 covers 7 bases. Germline V gene lookup returns CDR1 SNHLY and CDR2 FYNNEI. This CDR3 is 15 amino acids long. The CDR3 DNA reads TGTACCAGCAGTGGTTATCGGGAGGACTCGGATGAGCAGTTCTTC. The encoded protein is CTSSGYREDSDEQFF.

This clonotype was counted a few times. The V gene is TRBV5-1, the J gene TRBJ1-1; TRBD1 matches 9 bases. V lost 2 bases and J lost 3; bases outside the gene matches: 5. The CDR3 runs to 15 residues. Germline V gene lookup returns CDR1 SGHRS and CDR2 YFSETQ. In DNA form, the CDR3 reads TGCGCCAGCAGCTTCGGGAACAGGGGGCACACTGAAGCTTTCTTT. Translation: CASSFGNRGHTEAFF.

This clonotype showed up just once. The rearrangement joins TRBV5-1 to TRBJ1-4, with TRBD1 matching over 8 bases. Looked up from germline, CDR1 is SGHRS and CDR2 is YFSETQ. The trim removed 0 bases at V and 4 bases at J, leaving 5 bases unmatched. The CDR3 length is 16 residues. The CDR3 DNA reads as TGCGCCAGCAGCTTGGATCAGGGGGCAGTTAATGAAAAACTGTTTTTT. Its protein is CASSLDQGAVNEKLFF.

In its sample, this clonotype was seen many times. V gene TRBV7-8 combines with J gene TRBJ2-7; possible D gene TRBD2, 6 bases. V was pared by 0 bases and J by 7 bases, with 19 bases between. There are 16 residues in the CDR3. Germline V lookup: CDR1 SGHVS, CDR2 FQNEAQ. DNA for the CDR3: TGTGCCAGCAGCTTAGCCGCGCGTCTCGTTGGGGGGGAGCAGTACTTC. Translation gives CASSLAARLVGGEQYF.

This clonotype was counted ten times or more. The chain couples TRBV7-9 to TRBJ1-6, with D perhaps TRBD1 (5 bases). This CDR3 has 14 residues. Trimming took off 1 base at V and 8 bases at J, with 9 bases between the two ends. Germline V gene lookup returns CDR1 SEHNR and CDR2 FQNEAQ (reference sequence). CDR3 sequence: CASSLDPGHSPLHF. The CDR3 region has the DNA TGTGCCAGCAGCTTAGATCCAGGGCATTCACCCCTCCACTTT.

This clonotype was detected only a few times. The rearrangement uses TRBV7-6 and TRBJ2-1, with a weak D call TRBD2 (6 bases). The CDR3 runs 15 residues. Germline V gene sequence: CDR1 SGHVS, CDR2 FNYEAQ. Trimming stripped 5 bases from V and 0 bases from J, with 11 bases between. DNA for the CDR3: TGTGCCAGCAGCCTGAAGACTAGCTCCTACAATGAGCAGTTCTTC. This translates into CASSLKTSSYNEQFF.

V usage is TRBV7-2 and J usage is TRBJ1-5, with D unclear. V was shortened by 4 bases and J by 9 bases, with 16 bases between the two germline ends. The CDR3 loop spans 14 amino acids. Per the germline V gene, CDR1 is SGHTA and CDR2 is FQGNSA. The chain's CDR3 is CASSYGRLSRPQHF. CDR3 DNA sequence: TGTGCCAGCAGCTATGGACGCTTATCAAGGCCCCAGCATTTT.

This clonotype was found many times. This rearrangement joins TRBV20-1 to TRBJ2-1; 8 bases map to TRBD1. The CDR3 totals 13 residues. Per germline, CDR1 DFQATT and CDR2 SNEGSKA (reference sequence). V shed 5 bases and J 7 bases; nucleotides not matched to a gene: 7. The CDR3 is CSALQDRVNEQFF. The DNA of the CDR3 is TGCAGTGCTCTTCAGGACAGGGTGAATGAGCAGTTCTTC.

This clonotype was counted ten times or more. The chain carries TRBV12-3 or TRBV12-4 and TRBJ1-1; D is uncertain. This CDR3 region has 14 residues. The V gene lost 3 bases and the J gene lost 1 base, with 9 bases spanning the gap. CDR3 nucleotide sequence: TGTGCCAGCAGTTTTGGCAGGTCGAACACTGAAGCTTTCTTT. As protein: CASSFGRSNTEAFF.

The chain carries TRBV5-5 and TRBJ2-7, with D possibly matching TRBD2 (6 bases). CDR3 length: 14 amino acids. CDR1 and CDR2 from the germline V gene are SGHKS and YYEKEE (reference sequence). V was clipped by 2 bases and J by 3 bases, with 12 bases between them. CDR3 nucleotides: TGTGCCAGCAGCTTTGGCGGGGTGGTCTACGAGCAGTACTTC. Encoded protein: CASSFGGVVYEQYF.

This clonotype has more than one count but fewer than ten. This chain links TRBV7-9 with TRBJ2-7; 12 bases agree with TRBD2. V lost 2 bases and J lost 5; bases outside the gene matches: 4. CDR1 SEHNR and CDR2 FQNEAQ come from the germline V gene (reference sequence). CDR3 length: 15 residues. CDR3 amino acids: CASSLLAGGPNEQYF. CDR3 in DNA: TGTGCCAGCAGCTTACTAGCGGGAGGGCCAAACGAGCAGTACTTC.